The source of this T cell receptor (beta chain) is a study of blood T cell repertoires in COVID-19. Overall study: Nucleic acid was either cDNA or gDNA, and it came from T cells, B-cell-depleted T cells, or PBMCs.

Seattle enrolled patients during active infection and tracked them longitudinally. Germline V CDR1 and CDR2: MNHEY, SMNVEV (reference sequence). This CDR3 region has 14 residues. Trimming cost V 2 bases and J 4 bases, with 9 bases left between them. In the study's own analysis: For nucleated cells, counts were estimated from reference gene primer amplification. Using immunoSEQ multiplex PCR, the repertoire was profiled, and TCRdb retains in-frame clones only, with some absent. Clonal size and the V and J genes are those of that table, whereas D and trimming came from the DNA. Among more than 300,000 clones listed, 75% to 90% were seen once.

V usage is TRBV27 and J usage is TRBJ1-5, with D possibly TRBD1 on 5 matching bases. This receptor was obtained from a woman aged 50 to 60 with COVID-19, enrolled during active disease. Sequenced: peripheral blood. In nucleotides, the CDR3 is TGTGCCAGCAGTTTAATAGGGGTGAATCAGCCCCAGCATTTT. Translation: CASSLIGVNQPQHF.